The 11 T cell receptor beta chains in this list originate from one sample, sequenced in a study of blood T cell repertoires in COVID-19. The protocol was immunoSEQ multiplex PCR, while the TCRdb copy is restricted to in-frame clones and leaves out a portion. The data contain about 120,000 clones, over 75% of them singletons. Specimen: peripheral blood. Source of these receptors: an elderly woman with acute or convalescent COVID-19.

The chain couples TRBV5-1 to TRBJ2-1; 13 bases align to TRBD2. Germline values: CDR1 SGHRS, CDR2 YFSETQ. CDR3 length: 18 residues. V trimming: 0 bases; J trimming: 0 bases; junction bases outside the gene matches: 3. The CDR3 DNA follows: TGCGCCAGCAGCTTGGGGACTAGCGGGGGACTCTCCTACAATGAGCAGTTCTTC. Its translation: CASSLGTSGGLSYNEQFF.

The chain uses TRBV5-4 and TRBJ1-1; TRBD1 aligns across 7 bases. The CDR3 loop spans 15 amino acids. Per germline, CDR1 SGHNT and CDR2 YYREEE (reference sequence). Unmatched junction bases numbered 7, after V lost 5 bases and J lost 0 bases. The DNA for the CDR3 is TGTGCCAGCAGACCGGGGACAGCCATGAACACTGAAGCTTTCTTT. It translates to CASRPGTAMNTEAFF.

The chain couples TRBV6-5 to TRBJ1-4; D gene unclear. Germline V lookup: CDR1 MNHEY, CDR2 SVGAGI. The length of the CDR3 is 16 residues. V shed 0 bases and J shed 4 bases, with 12 bases lying between them. CDR3 in amino acids: CASSYSAAAFNEKLFF. CDR3 nucleotides: TGTGCCAGCAGTTACTCTGCGGCAGCCTTTAATGAAAAACTGTTTTTT.

This clone occurred a few times. This rearrangement joins TRBV3-1 (or the pseudogene TRBV3-2) to TRBJ2-5; 9 bases align to TRBD2. CDR1 is LGHDT and CDR2 is YNNKEL in the germline V gene (reference sequence). The CDR3 totals 18 residues. The junction had 13 bases not matched to a gene; V was cut back by 0 bases and J by 5 bases. The CDR3 coding sequence is TGTGCCAGCAGCCAAGATGGTTGGCTAGCGGGGTTTAATGAGACCCAGTACTTC. Translating gives CASSQDGWLAGFNETQYF.

The chain employs TRBV19 and TRBJ1-1, with TRBD1 as a possible D gene (6 bases). Germline V gene data show CDR1 as LNHDA and CDR2 as SQIVND (reference sequence). The CDR3 length is 13 residues. V dropped 8 bases and J dropped 6 bases, with 16 bases sitting between them. CDR3 loop: CASSPYRVPEAFF. The DNA of the CDR3 is TGTGCCAGTTCACCTTACAGGGTCCCTGAAGCTTTCTTT.

This chain joins TRBV4-2 and TRBJ2-5; 11 positions match TRBD2. The trim removed 1 base at V and 3 bases at J, leaving 4 bases unmatched. Looked up from germline, CDR1 is LGHNA and CDR2 is YNFKEQ. This CDR3 spans 16 amino acids. CDR3 amino acids: CASSQGVAGGKETQYF. Here the CDR3 DNA reads TGTGCCAGCAGCCAAGGGGTAGCGGGGGGGAAAGAGACCCAGTACTTC.

The V call is TRBV2, the J call TRBJ1-4, with TRBD1 matching over 7 bases. Germline values: CDR1 SNHLY, CDR2 FYNNEI. The CDR3 is made up of 14 amino acids. Trimming removed 5 bases from V and 6 bases from J; junction bases left unmatched: 6. The CDR3 loop is CASSTPGTDEKLFF. DNA of the CDR3: TGTGCCAGCAGTACCCCTGGGACAGATGAAAAACTGTTTTTT.

The chain uses TRBV3-1 (or the pseudogene TRBV3-2) and TRBJ1-1; 7 bases align to TRBD1. This CDR3 is 14 amino acids long. Germline lookup yields CDR1 LGHDT and CDR2 YNNKEL (reference sequence). The trim removed 5 bases at V and 3 bases at J, leaving 6 bases unmatched. The CDR3 nucleotides are TGTGCCAGCAGCACCAGGGGGTCGGACACTGAAGCTTTCTTT. The encoded protein is CASSTRGSDTEAFF.

This clone occurred once. V gene TRBV7-2 combines with J gene TRBJ1-4, with a tentative D call TRBD1 (6 bases). Deletions cut 2 bases from V and 7 bases from J, with 17 bases between. Germline lookup yields CDR1 SGHTA and CDR2 FQGNSA. The CDR3 runs to 16 residues. CDR3 sequence reads: CASSLFLKGVSEKLFF. For the CDR3, the DNA is TGTGCCAGCAGCTTATTCCTAAAGGGGGTAAGTGAAAAACTGTTTTTT.

As concerns this clone: Distinct nucleotide sequences in the sample also encode this CDR3. The chain couples TRBV19 to TRBJ1-5; perhaps TRBD1 as D (6 bases). Germline V gene lookup returns CDR1 LNHDA and CDR2 SQIVND (reference sequence). Trimming stripped 6 bases from V and 4 bases from J, with 10 bases between. This CDR3 contains 13 residues. The CDR3 loop is CASSLRGNQPQHF. CDR3 sequence (DNA): TGTGCCAGTAGCCTCAGGGGAAATCAGCCCCAGCATTTT.

The chain recombines TRBV3-1 (or the pseudogene TRBV3-2) with TRBJ1-4; D not resolved. Trimming shortened V by 1 base and J by 5 bases, and 11 bases separated the two germline ends. The CDR3 totals 15 residues. The germline V gene has CDR1 LGHDT and CDR2 YNNKEL (reference sequence). For the CDR3, the DNA is TGTGCCAGCAGCCAAGCTAGGGCGGGGAATGAAAAACTGTTTTTT. Its translation: CASSQARAGNEKLFF.